Following are 19 T cell receptor beta chains from one sample sequenced in a study of a mutant IDH1 vaccine in newly diagnosed glioma. These receptors have no identified antigens. The repertoire was sequenced with immunoSEQ multiplex PCR; TCRdb's copy has only in-frame clones and lacks some. Of some 60,000 clones detected, over 80% appear once; the ten largest clones hold more than 3%. Time point noted: week 47, end of study. Topical imiquimod was applied with each vaccine dose, which held 300 ug of mutant IDH1 20-mer peptide. Specimen: PBMCs, collected from a glioma patient whose treatment included an IDH1 peptide vaccine. The source of these receptors is a man aged 25-40 years with glioma.

The chain is built from TRBV2 and TRBJ2-3; 10 bases map to TRBD2. Looked up from germline, CDR1 is SNHLY and CDR2 is FYNNEI. J was trimmed by 6 bases and V by 6 bases; bases with no gene match: 6. The CDR3 is made up of 14 amino acids. CDR3 in amino acids: CASSLSGGRDTQYF. The CDR3 DNA follows: TGTGCCAGCAGCCTTAGCGGGGGGAGGGATACGCAGTATTTT.

This clone was seen a handful of times. The chain couples TRBV29-1 to TRBJ1-4, with D perhaps matching TRBD1 (5 bases). In germline, CDR1 is SQVTM, CDR2 ANQGSEA. V gave up 6 bases and J gave up 5 bases, with 10 bases separating them. The CDR3 runs 12 residues. The CDR3 spells CSVADTNEKLFF. The CDR3 DNA sequence: TGCAGCGTCGCGGACACGAATGAAAAACTGTTTTTT.

The rearrangement links TRBV6-7 to TRBJ2-7; 9 nucleotides agree with TRBD2. TRBV6-7 falls under the ORF class, with uncertain function. V gave up 3 bases and J gave up 3 bases; unmatched junction bases: 9. The CDR3 totals 16 residues. Here the CDR3 reads CASSYNSGRIHYEQYF. DNA for the CDR3: TGTGCCAGCAGTTATAATAGCGGGAGAATTCACTACGAGCAGTACTTC.

This chain joins TRBV19 and TRBJ1-5; the D is unclear. CDR3 length: 14 residues. CDR1 and CDR2 from the germline V gene are LNHDA and SQIVND (reference sequence). Deletions cut 3 bases from V and 4 bases from J, with 10 bases between. CDR3 residues: CASSIGQNNQPQHF. The CDR3 bases are TGTGCCAGTAGTATTGGCCAGAATAATCAGCCCCAGCATTTT.

The chain has TRBV2 and TRBJ2-5; D may be TRBD1 or TRBD2 (5 bases each). This CDR3 contains 14 residues. The ends were cut back, 8 bases at V and 1 base at J, with 14 bases in the middle. Looked up from germline, CDR1 is SNHLY and CDR2 is FYNNEI. In DNA, the CDR3 is TGTGCCAGCCGTATTGAGGGGACCCAAGAGACCCAGTACTTC. Encoded protein: CASRIEGTQETQYF.

The rearrangement links TRBV4-2 to TRBJ1-6; a weak D match, TRBD1 (6 bases). Trimming stripped 0 bases from V and 4 bases from J, with 16 bases between. Germline values: CDR1 LGHNA, CDR2 YNFKEQ. This CDR3 is 18 amino acids long. The CDR3 DNA reads as TGTGCCAGCAGCCAAGACAGGGGTATAGGGGATTATAATTCACCCCTCCACTTT. Protein product: CASSQDRGIGDYNSPLHF.

The V call is TRBV6-1, the J call TRBJ2-1; D tentatively reads TRBD1 or TRBD2 (5 bases each). From germline, CDR1 is MNHNS and CDR2 SASEGT. This CDR3 is built from 14 residues. V shed 4 bases and J shed 6 bases, with 13 bases lying between them. The DNA for the CDR3 is TGTGCCAGCAGTGTCACCGGGACGCTCAATGAGCAGTTCTTC. It codes for CASSVTGTLNEQFF.

The chain has TRBV2 and TRBJ1-1; D gene unclear. Trimming shortened V by 5 bases and J by 2 bases, and 9 bases separated the two germline ends. CDR3 size: 13 residues. The germline gives CDR1 SNHLY, CDR2 FYNNEI. The CDR3, as DNA: TGTGCCAGCAGTCTTGGCAGCAACACTGAAGCTTTCTTT. Translated, it gives CASSLGSNTEAFF.

This chain uses TRBV19 with TRBJ2-5; 11 nucleotides agree with TRBD1. The ends lost 4 bases at V and 1 base at J; junction bases unmatched: 8. Per the germline V gene, CDR1 is LNHDA and CDR2 is SQIVND (reference sequence). The CDR3 has 17 amino acids. The CDR3 DNA follows: TGTGCCAGTAGTACCTACAGGGACAGGGGGGGCCAAGAGACCCAGTACTTC. Protein product: CASSTYRDRGGQETQYF.

This chain links TRBV4-2 with TRBJ2-3; D is unresolved. V lost 10 bases and J 5 bases, leaving 13 bases between the germline ends. Germline CDR1 reads LGHNA; CDR2 reads YNFKEQ. This CDR3 has 12 residues. CDR3 in amino acids: CATLGLQDTQYF. CDR3 bases: TGTGCCACGTTGGGGTTACAAGATACGCAGTATTTT.

The CDR3 loop is CASRGEISTEAFF. The CDR3 region has the DNA TGTGCCAGCAGGGGAGAAATTAGCACTGAAGCTTTCTTT. The V gene is TRBV6-6, the J gene TRBJ1-1; D call uncertain. Per germline, CDR1 MNHNY and CDR2 SVGAGI (reference sequence). The V gene lost 6 bases and the J gene lost 4 bases, with 12 bases spanning the gap. The CDR3 extends over 13 amino acids.

The V call is TRBV5-8, the J call TRBJ1-1, with D possibly being TRBD1 (6 bases). Germline CDR1 is SGHTS and CDR2 is YDEGEE. With 0 bases removed from V and 9 bases from J, the gap between germline ends came to 18 bases. The length of the CDR3 is 15 residues. CDR3 bases: TGTGCCAGCAGCTTGGCCCTCGGCAGGGGAAAGAAAGCTTTCTTT. Translating gives CASSLALGRGKKAFF.

This chain connects TRBV7-9 to TRBJ2-3; D is unresolved. CDR1 and CDR2 (germline): SEHNR, FQNEAQ (reference sequence). The CDR3 has 15 amino acids. V dropped 4 bases and J dropped 2 bases, with 13 bases sitting between them. CDR3 region: CASSSNDGATDTQYF. CDR3 bases: TGTGCCAGCAGCTCAAATGACGGAGCCACAGATACGCAGTATTTT.

The rearrangement links TRBV2 to TRBJ1-5; D is possibly TRBD1 (6 bases). This CDR3 spans 16 amino acids. Trimming removed 4 bases from V and 6 bases from J, with 19 bases in between. The germline V gene has CDR1 SNHLY and CDR2 FYNNEI. The CDR3: CASSGQAAGVSQPQHF. The CDR3 DNA sequence: TGTGCCAGCAGTGGGCAAGCGGCAGGGGTGTCTCAGCCCCAGCATTTT.

The V gene is TRBV2, the J gene TRBJ2-1; TRBD1 matches 9 bases. Trimming cost V 6 bases and J 7 bases; bases outside gene matches: 16. Germline loops: CDR1 SNHLY, CDR2 FYNNEI. CDR3 size: 17 residues. Written as DNA, the CDR3 is TGTGCCAGCAGGCCTACTTCGACCGGGACAGGGAGGAATGAGCAGTTCTTC. Amino acids: CASRPTSTGTGRNEQFF. Full variable domain (missing parts from reference TRBV2 and TRBJ2-1): EPEVTQTPSHQVTQMGQEVILRCVPISNHLYFYWYRQILGQKVEFLVSFYNNEISEKSEIFDDQFSVERPDGSNFTLKIRSTKLEDSAMYFCASRPTSTGTGRNEQFFGPGTRLTVL.

The V gene is TRBV15, the J gene TRBJ1-2; tentatively, D is TRBD1 (6 bases). The CDR3 has 14 amino acids. Germline V gene sequence: CDR1 LNHNV, CDR2 YYDKDF (reference sequence). The V end lost 3 bases, the J end lost 6 bases, and 14 bases lay between the germline ends. CDR3 sequence reads: CATSRVFQGNGYTF. The CDR3 region has the DNA TGTGCCACCAGCAGGGTTTTTCAGGGGAATGGCTACACCTTC.

There are a few counts of this clone. The V and J genes are TRBV5-6 and TRBJ2-7; 7 positions agree with TRBD2. This CDR3 has 13 residues. V lost 4 bases and J lost 4; bases outside the gene matches: 5. CDR1 is SGHDT, CDR2 YYEEEE, per germline. The CDR3 loop reads CASSRGAGYEQYF. The CDR3 bases are TGTGCCAGCAGCCGCGGAGCGGGGTACGAGCAGTACTTC.

This chain links TRBV27 with TRBJ1-5, with 7 bases that match TRBD1. The CDR3 is made up of 14 amino acids. After removal of 5 bases from V and 3 bases from J, the junction contained 4 bases not matched to a gene. Germline V lookup: CDR1 MNHEY, CDR2 SMNVEV (reference sequence). The CDR3 loop reads CASSRQGVNQPQHF. In DNA form, the CDR3 reads TGTGCCAGCAGTCGACAGGGAGTCAATCAGCCCCAGCATTTT.

The chain joins TRBV7-9 to TRBJ1-2; 9 nucleotides agree with TRBD1. The CDR3 runs 14 residues. Germline values: CDR1 SEHNR, CDR2 FQNEAQ (reference sequence). J gave up 8 bases and V 5 bases, and 9 bases lay outside the gene matches. CDR3 DNA sequence: TGTGCCAGCAGCCCCGTCGGGACAGGGATGGGCTACACCTTC. Translated: CASSPVGTGMGYTF.